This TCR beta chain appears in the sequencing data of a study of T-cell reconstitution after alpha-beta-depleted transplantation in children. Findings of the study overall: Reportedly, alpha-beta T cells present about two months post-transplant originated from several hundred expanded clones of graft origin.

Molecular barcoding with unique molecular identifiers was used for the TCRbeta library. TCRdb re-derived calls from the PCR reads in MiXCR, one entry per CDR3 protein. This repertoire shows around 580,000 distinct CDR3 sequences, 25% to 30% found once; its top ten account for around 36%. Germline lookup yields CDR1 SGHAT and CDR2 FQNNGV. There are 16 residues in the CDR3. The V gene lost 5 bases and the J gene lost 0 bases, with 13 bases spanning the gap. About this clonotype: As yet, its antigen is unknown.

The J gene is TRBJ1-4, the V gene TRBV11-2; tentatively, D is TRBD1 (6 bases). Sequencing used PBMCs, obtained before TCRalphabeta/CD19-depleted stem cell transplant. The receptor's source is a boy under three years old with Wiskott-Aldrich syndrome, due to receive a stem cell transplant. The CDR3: CASSVYPGATNEKLFF. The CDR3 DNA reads TGTGCCAGCAGCGTTTATCCAGGGGCAACTAATGAAAAACTGTTTTTT.